This T cell receptor beta chain was sequenced in a study of primary melanoma T cells and metastatic recurrence. Libraries were prepared by immunoSEQ multiplex PCR; TCRdb keeps only in-frame clonotypes and omits some of them. The sample carries about 220 clones, around 92% recorded once. Sequenced: melanoma tumor tissue. This sequence originates from a human donor with melanoma.

CDR3 in DNA: TGTGCCATCTCAGCGGAGTACCAAGAGACCCAGTACTTC. This translates into CAISAEYQETQYF. The V and J genes are TRBV12-5 and TRBJ2-5; the D gene is possibly TRBD2 (5 bases). Germline V gives CDR1 LGHNT, CDR2 FRNRAP. The CDR3 spans 13 residues.